Given below is one T cell receptor beta chain in context. This sample stems from a study of blood T cell repertoires in COVID-19. Only in-frame clones appear in the TCRdb table, and some are missing; sequencing was by immunoSEQ multiplex PCR. The sample lists 140,000 or so clones, about 87% occurring once. Germline loops: CDR1 SGDLS, CDR2 YYNGEE. The CDR3 covers 16 residues. With V trimmed by 3 bases and J by 4 bases, 8 bases remained unmatched. This sequence originates from a woman in her forties or fifties with acute or convalescent COVID-19. The gene calls are TRBV9 and TRBJ2-7, with 12 bases that match TRBD2. The specimen was peripheral blood. CDR3: CASSATGTSGPYEQYF. CDR3 nucleotides: TGTGCCAGCAGCGCAACAGGGACTAGCGGGCCTTACGAGCAGTACTTC.